This TCR beta chain was recovered during a study of shared clonotypes between healthy human individuals. Some clones are missing from TCRdb's copy, which holds only in-frame ones; the method was immunoSEQ multiplex PCR. This table holds about half a million clones, approximately 84% found once. The TCR sequence derives from a woman in her thirties or forties in good health. Some clones in this sample may be carry-over from other donors' samples. Source material: PBMCs.

For the CDR3, the DNA is TGCAGCGTCCGCCGGGGGAGGAAGACCCAGTACTTC. This sequence encodes CSVRRGRKTQYF. The chain carries TRBV29-1 and TRBJ2-5; tentative D call: TRBD2 (6 bases). The CDR3 sequence is 12 residues long. Trimming left V 6 bases short and J 6 bases short, with 14 bases between. Germline CDR1 SQVTM, CDR2 ANQGSEA.